Following are 26 T cell receptor beta chains from one sample sequenced in a study of blood T cell repertoires in COVID-19. Repertoires were generated with immunoSEQ multiplex PCR, while TCRdb's copy carries only in-frame clones and drops some. The sample comprises about 370,000 clones, 80% to 90% of which are singletons, and 1% rests with the top ten. Material: PBMCs or T cells enriched from blood (not recorded which). The receptors come from a man between 18 and 35 years old who had recovered from COVID-19.

V is TRBV28 and J is TRBJ2-3, with a weak D call TRBD2 (5 bases). Germline V gene data show CDR1 as MDHEN and CDR2 as SYDVKM. The CDR3 length is 15 residues. V was pared by 2 bases and J by 1 base, with 10 bases between. The CDR3 DNA is TGTGCCAGCAGTTTACACGGGGTTCGCACAGATACGCAGTATTTT. It specifies CASSLHGVRTDTQYF. Looking up the rest from reference TRBV28 and TRBJ2-3 gives the full variable domain: DVKVTQSSRYLVKRTGEKVFLECVQDMDHENMFWYRQDPGLGLRLIYFSYDVKMKEKGDIPEGYSVSREKKERFSLILESASTNQTSMYLCASSLHGVRTDTQYFGPGTRLTVL.

The rearrangement links TRBV19 to TRBJ2-1; D may be TRBD1 (5 bases). V shed 4 bases and J shed 8 bases, with 15 bases lying between them. The CDR3 has 14 amino acids. Germline-derived CDR1 and CDR2 are LNHDA and SQIVND (reference sequence). Here the CDR3 reads CASSTPTGVHEQFF. The CDR3 coding sequence is TGTGCCAGTAGTACTCCTACAGGTGTACATGAGCAGTTCTTC.

The chain uses TRBV19 and TRBJ1-2; D is ambiguous. This CDR3 has 12 amino acids. The V end lost 3 bases, the J end lost 8 bases, and 10 bases lay between the germline ends. CDR1 LNHDA and CDR2 SQIVND come from the germline V gene (reference sequence). The CDR3 reads CASSILIGGYTF. Here the CDR3 DNA reads TGTGCCAGTAGTATTCTTATCGGGGGCTACACCTTC.

As DNA, the CDR3 is TGTGCCAGCAGTTTATACCCGATAGCGGGAGATAGGTACGAGCAGTACTTC. Its protein is CASSLYPIAGDRYEQYF. This chain links TRBV27 with TRBJ2-7; 9 nucleotides align to TRBD2. CDR1 is MNHEY, CDR2 SMNVEV, per germline (reference sequence). J lost 4 bases, V lost 1 base, and 11 bases had no gene match. CDR3 length equals 17 residues.

As DNA, the CDR3 is TGCAGCGTCTTGAACAGGGACCTCGGCTACACCTTC. Protein product: CSVLNRDLGYTF. V is TRBV29-1 and J is TRBJ1-2; tentative D call: TRBD1 (6 bases). Germline V gene sequence: CDR1 SQVTM, CDR2 ANQGSEA. V was cut by 6 bases and J by 8 bases, with 16 bases left in between. The CDR3 sequence is 12 residues long.

The chain joins TRBV6-1 to TRBJ1-1; D perhaps matches TRBD1 (6 bases). Per the germline V gene, CDR1 is MNHNS and CDR2 is SASEGT. V gave up 3 bases and J gave up 1 base, with 12 bases separating them. This CDR3 has 15 residues. CDR3 nucleotide sequence: TGTGCCAGCAGTGAGAACAGGGAGAAGAACACTGAAGCTTTCTTT. It translates to CASSENREKNTEAFF.

This clone was counted a single time. The V and J genes are TRBV28 and TRBJ2-1; 11 nucleotides line up with TRBD2. CDR3 length: 15 residues. The ends lost 5 bases at V and 4 bases at J; junction bases unmatched: 4. In germline, CDR1 is MDHEN, CDR2 SYDVKM. The CDR3 sequence: CASSDLAGGYNEQFF. The CDR3 nucleotides read TGTGCCAGCAGTGATCTAGCGGGAGGATACAATGAGCAGTTCTTC.

On this clone: This same CDR3 is encoded by further DNA sequences in the sample. The chain couples TRBV27 to TRBJ2-2, with D unclear. The germline V gene encodes CDR1 MNHEY and CDR2 SMNVEV (reference sequence). The CDR3 totals 12 residues. V lost 3 bases to trimming and J lost 5 bases, with 4 bases between them. The CDR3 bases are TGTGCCAGCAGTTTCGTAACCGGGGAGCTGTTTTTT. It yields the protein CASSFVTGELFF.

In its sample, this clone was seen once. The chain recombines TRBV12-3 or TRBV12-4 with TRBJ1-1; the match to TRBD1 covers 7 bases. Trimming removed 3 bases from V and 7 bases from J; junction bases left unmatched: 2. This CDR3 region has 12 residues. CDR3 in amino acids: CASSLGQIEAFF. The CDR3 DNA reads as TGTGCCAGCAGTTTGGGACAGATTGAAGCTTTCTTT.

This clone showed up just a few times. The chain joins TRBV5-1 to TRBJ2-2; 8 bases align to TRBD1. J was trimmed by 4 bases and V by 2 bases; bases with no gene match: 4. The CDR3 totals 15 residues. Germline assignment: CDR1 SGHRS and CDR2 YFSETQ. CDR3 loop: CASSLRQGSTGELFF. The CDR3 bases are TGCGCCAGCAGCTTACGACAGGGGTCCACCGGGGAGCTGTTTTTT.

V and J are TRBV28 and TRBJ1-2; 7 bases match TRBD1. V lost 3 bases, J lost 4 bases, and 2 bases stayed unmatched. Germline CDR1 MDHEN, CDR2 SYDVKM. This CDR3 region has 13 residues. The CDR3 loop is CASSLGQPYGYTF. Here the CDR3 DNA reads TGTGCCAGCAGTTTGGGACAGCCCTATGGCTACACCTTC.

This clone was seen a single time. This chain links TRBV19 with TRBJ1-5; 7 bases fit TRBD1. The junction had 5 bases not matched to a gene; V was cut back by 1 base and J by 2 bases. The CDR3 has 16 amino acids. Germline CDR1 and CDR2: LNHDA and SQIVND (reference sequence). In DNA, the CDR3 is TGTGCCAGTAGTATAGGTGCCGGGACAGGCAATCAGCCCCAGCATTTT. This sequence encodes CASSIGAGTGNQPQHF.

The rearrangement links TRBV7-9 to TRBJ1-1; no definite D call. CDR1 is SEHNR and CDR2 is FQNEAQ in the germline V gene (reference sequence). The CDR3 sequence is 14 residues long. Trimming took 4 bases from V and 1 from J, leaving 10 bases between them. The CDR3 sequence: CASSYREANTEAFF. CDR3 coding DNA: TGTGCCAGCAGCTACCGGGAGGCGAACACTGAAGCTTTCTTT. Drawing the rest from reference TRBV7-9 and TRBJ1-1, the complete variable domain is DTGVSQNPRHKITKRGQNVTFRCDPISEHNRLYWYRQTLGQGPEFLTYFQNEAQLEKSRLLSDRFSAERPKGSFSTLEIQRTEQGDSAMYLCASSYREANTEAFFGQGTRLTVV.

V usage is TRBV4-1 and J usage is TRBJ2-3, with 7 positions matching TRBD2. The CDR3 is 15 amino acids. With 2 bases clipped from V and 4 bases from J, the junction kept 6 bases outside the gene matches. Germline V lookup: CDR1 MGHRA, CDR2 YSYEKL. The CDR3, as DNA: TGCGCCAGCAGCCAACCCGGGACTATGTCAGATACGCAGTATTTT. Its protein is CASSQPGTMSDTQYF.

This clone was found once. This sequence joins TRBV6-6 and TRBJ2-2; 12 bases are a match to TRBD2. Looked up from germline, CDR1 is MNHNY and CDR2 is SVGAGI (reference sequence). The CDR3 runs to 19 residues. V was pared by 5 bases and J by 0 bases, with 10 bases of the junction left unmatched. The CDR3 sequence: CASSRPRTSGTSNTGELFF. CDR3 DNA: TGTGCCAGCAGTCGCCCTAGGACTAGCGGGACTTCGAACACCGGGGAGCTGTTTTTT.

This clone occurred once. The chain recombines TRBV10-2 with TRBJ2-6; D gene ambiguous. The CDR3 covers 16 residues. CDR1 is WSHSY, CDR2 SAAADI, per germline. Deletions cut 3 bases from V and 4 bases from J, with 13 bases between. In DNA form, the CDR3 reads TGCGCCAGCAGTGAAGCGCTTTACACAGGGGCCAACGTCCTGACTTTC. Encoded protein: CASSEALYTGANVLTF.

The rearrangement uses TRBV29-1 and TRBJ2-7, with a possible D match to TRBD2 (6 bases). The V and J ends lost 8 bases and 5 bases respectively, with 25 bases between them. The CDR3 is made up of 15 amino acids. CDR1 is SQVTM and CDR2 is ANQGSEA in the germline V gene. The DNA for the CDR3 is TGCAGCCATTCGAAACGGGACTCCCTTACCAACGAGCAGTACTTC. Its translation is CSHSKRDSLTNEQYF.

V usage is TRBV7-9 and J usage is TRBJ1-2; D is uncertain. Trimming removed 2 bases at V and 8 bases at J, with 15 bases between. The CDR3 runs to 14 residues. Looked up from germline, CDR1 is SEHNR and CDR2 is FQNEAQ (reference sequence). The chain's CDR3 is CASSLTDRREGYTF. Written as DNA, the CDR3 is TGTGCCAGCAGCTTAACGGACCGGAGGGAGGGCTACACCTTC.

The chain combines TRBV21-1 with TRBJ1-2; the table calls TRBD1, which could not be checked here. TRBV21-1 is tagged as a pseudogene. This CDR3 is built from 17 residues. The CDR3 spells CASSLQGPCLLTMGYTF. The CDR3 coding sequence is TGTGCCAGCAGTCTACAGGGGCCATGTCTTTTAACTATGGGCTACACCTTC.

J is TRBJ1-1 and V is TRBV25-1; D is possibly TRBD1 (6 bases). Germline V gives CDR1 MGHDK, CDR2 SYGVNS. Trimming took 4 bases from V and 5 from J, leaving 14 bases between them. This CDR3 comprises 14 residues. The chain's CDR3 is CASSAGLQGTEAFF. DNA for the CDR3: TGTGCCAGCAGTGCGGGGCTTCAGGGGACTGAAGCTTTCTTT.

V gene TRBV29-1 combines with J gene TRBJ1-1; a weak D match, TRBD1 (5 bases). V gave up 5 bases and J gave up 5 bases, with 18 bases separating them. This CDR3 is built from 14 residues. The germline V gene encodes CDR1 SQVTM and CDR2 ANQGSEA. CDR3 bases: TGCAGCGTTTGGGCTGTCGGGGGAGGTACTGAAGCTTTCTTT. Its translation: CSVWAVGGGTEAFF.

The chain couples TRBV29-1 to TRBJ2-7; TRBD1 matches at 7 bases. The V and J ends lost 5 bases and 3 bases, in that order; junction bases with no gene match: 4. The length of the CDR3 is 12 residues. The germline CDR1 and CDR2 sequences are SQVTM and ANQGSEA. The CDR3 nucleotides are TGCAGCGTTCGCAACAGGGGCTACGAGCAGTACTTC. Protein sequence: CSVRNRGYEQYF.

CDR3 DNA sequence: TGTGCCAGCAGCTTGGCGGCAGGGATGAGCTCCTACGAGCAGTACTTC. Its protein product is CASSLAAGMSSYEQYF. The chain has TRBV5-8 and TRBJ2-7; a possible D gene is TRBD1 (5 bases). There are 16 residues in the CDR3. Looked up from germline, CDR1 is SGHTS and CDR2 is YDEGEE. The germline V and J ends were trimmed by 0 bases and 0 bases, with 13 bases remaining between them.

This clone is labeled as medium-sized. The chain links TRBV7-6 to TRBJ2-5; tentative D call: TRBD2 (5 bases). V lost 5 bases to trimming and J lost 2 bases, with 18 bases between them. This CDR3 has 16 amino acids. The germline gives CDR1 SGHVS, CDR2 FNYEAQ. The CDR3 spells CASSRVGLNPQETQYF. The CDR3 region has the DNA TGTGCCAGCAGCCGTGTAGGACTGAACCCACAAGAGACCCAGTACTTC.

J is TRBJ1-2 and V is TRBV15; D gene unclear. Trimming pared 2 bases from V and 7 bases from J, leaving 14 bases between. The CDR3 loop spans 14 amino acids. Germline CDR1 and CDR2: LNHNV and YYDKDF (reference sequence). The CDR3 region has the DNA TGTGCCACCAGCAGACCTATCAACCGTGCTGGCTACACCTTC. Its translation: CATSRPINRAGYTF.

The rearrangement links TRBV5-4 to TRBJ2-2, with TRBD1 matching over 10 bases. With V trimmed by 4 bases and J by 6 bases, 3 bases remained unmatched. CDR3 length equals 14 residues. Per germline, CDR1 SGHNT and CDR2 YYREEE (reference sequence). The DNA of the CDR3 is TGTGCCAGCAGCGAGACAGGGGGCTCCGGGGAGCTGTTTTTT. Its protein is CASSETGGSGELFF.